This entry is about one T cell receptor (beta chain). Its binding antigen is unknown. One base away there is no much larger clone; base qualities are not given. This entry comes from a study of pediatric ulcerative colitis (dated by TCRdb to about 2019). For context, the study as a whole: Among the ulcerative colitis patients, about seven had pancolitis and two had left-sided colitis, and histology in every patient was consistent with ulcerative colitis. From nine newly diagnosed, treatment-naive pediatric ulcerative colitis patients and a few non-IBD control children, paired blood and rectal samples were collected. Using the Pediatric Ulcerative Colitis Activity Index, a couple of patients were classed as having mild disease, several as having moderate disease and three as having acute severe colitis. What the authors observed across the whole study: A couple of rectal CDR3 clonotypes were present in all ulcerative colitis patients and in none of the controls. Only a handful of individuals were included in the healthy control group, which was small. Controls, mild-moderate and acute severe colitis patients were separated by rectal repertoire features, and reduced rectal diversity due to clonal expansions was observed in acute severe colitis. For technical reasons, the blood samples of two patients yielded substantially fewer templates, so those samples were excluded from the blood-rectal overlap analysis. Significantly higher autologous blood-rectal clonal overlap was found in ulcerative colitis patients than in controls, which suggested increased T cell trafficking to inflamed tissue. Because repertoires were derived from total lymphocyte DNA, patterns in rare subsets such as regulatory T cells may not have been reflected.

Via the germline V gene (reference sequence), CDR1 is DFQATT and CDR2 SNEGSKA. The cysteine opens and the phenylalanine closes a CDR3 of 11 amino acids. Only the CDR3 portion is preserved as DNA: 33 bases, with reading frame beginning at the first base. V loses 0 bases, J loses 9 bases, and the germline ends lie 6 bases apart. No immunosuppressive medication had been given to the ulcerative colitis patients before the diagnostic colonoscopy. Blood was sampled at the time of the colonoscopy. The Wizard kit (Promega) was used to extract genomic DNA from the blood and intestinal samples. Using the immunoSEQ TRB Survey service, rearranged CDR3 beta regions were amplified from genomic DNA with multiplex V and J primers. To keep depth equal across samples, survey-level sequencing depth of up to 500,000 reads per sample was applied. Libraries were purified and pooled, and sequencing was performed on Illumina technology. For the original study's pipeline: Productive clonality, sample overlap, pairwise scatters, CDR3 beta length, V/D/J gene usage and productiveness were all assessed with the immunoSEQ online tools. Calculated diversity was defined as the number of unique rearrangements divided by total templates, multiplied by 100, and Shannon and Simpson indices were computed as well. Principal component analysis was performed on Z-score normalized data with the R prcomp function and the ggbiplot package. Morisita's index was used to quantify blood-rectal clonal overlap within each subject. The source is immuneACCESS, and TCRdb retained only in-frame sequences with V and J called. Part of the clones is not carried over; for the studies checked, unresolved V genes explain less than half of this, and the remainder is unexplained. Clone size and the V and J calls come from that table; the DNA yielded D and trimming. The sample table lists around 30,000 clones, roughly 78% of them with a count of one. Around 4.5% of the sample is held by the ten biggest clonotypes.

This sequence uses TRBV20-1 and TRBJ2-1; a confident D gene designation cannot be given. Sequencing input: blood. The clonotype was recovered from a boy between 10 and 17 years old with severe ulcerative colitis. The CDR3 region: CSARDFGEQFF. The nucleotide sequence is given as TGCAGTGCTAGAGATTTTGGTGAGCAGTTCTTC.